The 19 T cell receptor beta chains reported below all come from one sample, sequenced in a study of shared clonotypes between healthy human individuals. Assay: immunoSEQ multiplex PCR; the TCRdb copy retains only in-frame clones and omits some. Found here are more than 900,000 clones, about 84% of them singletons; the top ten hold 0.5% to 0.65%. Sequenced sample: memory CD4+ T cells from PBMCs. Sample subset: CD45RA-negative fraction. All receptors come from a man aged 18 to 30 in good health. Some clones in this sample may be carry-over from other donors' samples.

The rearrangement joins TRBV27 to TRBJ1-1, with unresolved D. The CDR3 is 16 residues long. V dropped 0 bases and J dropped 4 bases, with 15 bases sitting between them. Germline lookup yields CDR1 MNHEY and CDR2 SMNVEV (reference sequence). CDR3 in DNA: TGTGCCAGCAGTTTATCTTGGCTAGCCTCTCTCACTGAAGCTTTCTTT. Its translation is CASSLSWLASLTEAFF.

This clone was seen only a few times. This chain connects TRBV28 to TRBJ1-5; no clear D gene. Between the trimmed V and J ends, which lost 6 bases and 5 bases, there was a span of 5 bases. Germline V lookup: CDR1 MDHEN, CDR2 SYDVKM. The CDR3 has 11 amino acids. The CDR3 region is CASSSHQPQHF. For the CDR3, the DNA is TGTGCCAGCAGCTCTCATCAGCCCCAGCATTTT.

The CDR3 DNA reads TGCGCCAGCAGCAGGTACCAGGGAGGTGATCCTGAAGCTTTCTTT. Its translation: CASSRYQGGDPEAFF. The genes are TRBV5-1 and TRBJ1-1; possible D gene TRBD1, 5 bases. This CDR3 comprises 15 residues. V lost 4 bases and J lost 6, with 19 bases in between. Germline V lookup: CDR1 SGHRS, CDR2 YFSETQ.

The chain's CDR3 is CASSLLAGELFF. The CDR3 DNA is TGCGCCAGCAGCTTGTTGGCCGGGGAGCTGTTTTTT. The chain employs TRBV5-1 and TRBJ2-2; D unresolved. From germline, CDR1 is SGHRS and CDR2 YFSETQ. V lost 1 base to trimming and J lost 6 bases, with 4 bases between them. CDR3 length: 12 amino acids.

Remarks on this clone: Other DNA sequences in the sample encode the same CDR3. This sequence joins TRBV18 and TRBJ2-1; 13 positions agree with TRBD2. Trimming took 6 bases from V and 2 from J; bases not matched to a gene: 4. The germline V gene has CDR1 KGHSH and CDR2 LQKENI. This CDR3 has 16 amino acids. CDR3 residues: CASSPGLAGTYNEQFF. The CDR3 bases are TGTGCCAGCTCCCCGGGACTAGCGGGGACCTACAATGAGCAGTTCTTC.

The chain employs TRBV27 and TRBJ2-7; maybe TRBD2 (6 bases). Trimming cost V 3 bases and J 0 bases, with 24 bases left between them. The CDR3 extends over 19 amino acids. Germline lookup yields CDR1 MNHEY and CDR2 SMNVEV (reference sequence). In nucleotides, the CDR3 is TGTGCCAGCAGTTTTCCCCCCCTGAAGGCTAGCGCGAGCTCCTACGAGCAGTACTTC. Its protein is CASSFPPLKASASSYEQYF.

This chain connects TRBV4-2 to TRBJ1-5; 7 bases map to TRBD1. The V gene end was trimmed by 5 bases and the J gene end by 5 bases; junction bases not matched to a gene: 9. The germline gives CDR1 LGHNA, CDR2 YNFKEQ. The CDR3 extends over 15 amino acids. This CDR3 is CASSKGQSTYQPQHF. CDR3 DNA sequence: TGTGCCAGCAGCAAGGGACAGTCGACCTATCAGCCCCAGCATTTT.

The chain joins TRBV5-1 to TRBJ2-1, with no clear D. CDR3 length: 16 residues. Germline V CDR1 and CDR2: SGHRS, YFSETQ. V was trimmed by 2 bases and J by 0 bases, leaving 12 bases between them. As DNA, the CDR3 is TGCGCCAGCAGCTTCGGTGTTTTGAGCTCCTACAATGAGCAGTTCTTC. Amino acids: CASSFGVLSSYNEQFF.

The CDR3 sequence: CASSVAPGVDQPQHF. The DNA of the CDR3 is TGTGCCAGCAGCGTAGCCCCAGGGGTGGATCAGCCCCAGCATTTT. The chain links TRBV9 to TRBJ1-5; perhaps TRBD1 as D (6 bases). CDR3 length equals 15 residues. CDR1 and CDR2 (germline): SGDLS, YYNGEE. The ends were cut back, 0 bases at V and 5 bases at J, with 12 bases in the middle.

The genes are TRBV5-1 and TRBJ1-4; D gene uncertain. The CDR3 extends over 15 amino acids. Germline-derived CDR1 and CDR2 are SGHRS and YFSETQ. The V and J ends lost 5 bases and 3 bases respectively, with 14 bases between them. This CDR3 reads CASSDPQAANEKLFF. The CDR3 DNA reads as TGCGCCAGCAGTGACCCCCAGGCGGCTAATGAAAAACTGTTTTTT.

Regarding this clone: Other nucleotide sequences in the sample specify the same CDR3. The DNA of the CDR3 is TGTGCCAGTAGTAGAGGACAGGGAAACTATGGCTACACCTTC. It specifies CASSRGQGNYGYTF. V usage is TRBV19 and J usage is TRBJ1-2; 8 bases align to TRBD1. Germline V lookup: CDR1 LNHDA, CDR2 SQIVND (reference sequence). This CDR3 has 14 residues. V shed 4 bases and J 2 bases; nucleotides not matched to a gene: 3.

A single count supports this clone. The genes are TRBV18 and TRBJ2-3, with D possibly matching TRBD1 (5 bases). Germline V gene lookup returns CDR1 KGHSH and CDR2 LQKENI. The CDR3 length is 14 residues. V gave up 6 bases and J gave up 4 bases, with 14 bases separating them. In DNA, the CDR3 is TGTGCCAGCTCCCAGGGATCTTGGGCAGATACGCAGTATTTT. It translates to CASSQGSWADTQYF.

This clone has at least ten counts. The chain carries TRBV5-1 and TRBJ1-1; 7 nucleotides line up with TRBD1. Losses at the gene ends were 2 bases for V and 0 bases for J; bases not matched to a gene: 4. Germline V CDR1 and CDR2: SGHRS, YFSETQ. This CDR3 is 15 amino acids long. The CDR3, as DNA: TGCGCCAGCAGCTTTCAGGGGGGGATGAACACTGAAGCTTTCTTT. It translates to CASSFQGGMNTEAFF.

The CDR3 coding sequence is TGCGCCAGCAGGTCCCAGGGGAACACTGAAGCTTTCTTT. It specifies CASRSQGNTEAFF. The rearrangement links TRBV5-1 to TRBJ1-1; the D gene is possibly TRBD1 (5 bases). This CDR3 contains 13 residues. The V end lost 5 bases, the J end lost 1 base, and 9 bases lay between the germline ends. Germline V gene sequence: CDR1 SGHRS, CDR2 YFSETQ.

This clone was counted a few times. The chain has TRBV5-1 and TRBJ2-2; D not certain. Germline V gene lookup returns CDR1 SGHRS and CDR2 YFSETQ. CDR3 length equals 15 residues. The V end lost 4 bases, the J end lost 2 bases, and 12 bases lay between the germline ends. The CDR3 is CASSRATDNTGELFF. CDR3 bases: TGCGCCAGCAGCCGGGCGACGGATAACACCGGGGAGCTGTTTTTT.

This clone showed up just a few times. V and J are TRBV7-2 and TRBJ2-7; 9 bases align to TRBD2. The CDR3 contains 14 residues. J lost 7 bases, V lost 7 bases, and 11 bases had no gene match. CDR1 SGHTA and CDR2 FQGNSA come from the germline V gene. CDR3 residues: CASNVQRGAGEQYF. Written as DNA, the CDR3 is TGTGCCAGCAACGTTCAGCGGGGGGCCGGAGAGCAGTACTTC.

The chain carries TRBV15 and TRBJ2-5, with a possible D match to TRBD1 (5 bases). The CDR3 has 16 amino acids. V shed 0 bases and J shed 6 bases, with 17 bases lying between them. Germline assignment: CDR1 LNHNV and CDR2 YYDKDF (reference sequence). The chain's CDR3 is CATSRDGAGIGKTQYF. DNA of the CDR3: TGTGCCACCAGCAGAGACGGCGCAGGGATTGGGAAGACCCAGTACTTC.

The gene calls are TRBV6-6 and TRBJ1-2; tentatively, D is TRBD1 (5 bases). The V gene's germline CDR1 is MNHNY and CDR2 SVGAGI (reference sequence). V dropped 5 bases and J dropped 7 bases, with 17 bases sitting between them. This CDR3 contains 14 residues. The CDR3 DNA sequence: TGTGCCAGCAGTCTCCGGGACGCGGGCGGTGGCTACACCTTC. This translates into CASSLRDAGGGYTF.

The chain joins TRBV29-1 to TRBJ2-7, with D perhaps being TRBD1 or TRBD2 (5 bases each). Per the germline V gene, CDR1 is SQVTM and CDR2 is ANQGSEA. The CDR3 sequence is 14 residues long. Trimming removed 3 bases at V and 0 bases at J, with 12 bases between. For the CDR3, the DNA is TGCAGCGTTGAGCCCGGGACCAGCTCCTACGAGCAGTACTTC. Protein: CSVEPGTSSYEQYF.